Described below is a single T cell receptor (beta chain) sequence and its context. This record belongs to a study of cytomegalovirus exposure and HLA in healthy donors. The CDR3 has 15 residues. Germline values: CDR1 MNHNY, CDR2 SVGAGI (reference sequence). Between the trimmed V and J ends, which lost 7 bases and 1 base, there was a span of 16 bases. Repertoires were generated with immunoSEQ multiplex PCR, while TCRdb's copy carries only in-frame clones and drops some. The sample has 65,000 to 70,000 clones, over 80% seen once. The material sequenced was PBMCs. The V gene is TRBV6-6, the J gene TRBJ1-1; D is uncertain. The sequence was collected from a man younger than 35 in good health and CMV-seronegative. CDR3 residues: CASTPGGRSNTEAFF. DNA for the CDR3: TGTGCCAGCACTCCCGGTGGGAGATCGAACACTGAAGCTTTCTTT.